This TCR beta chain was captured by sequencing in a study of regulatory T cells in long-lasting Graves disease. This clonotype was picked up many times. Regarding time point: newly diagnosed GD, antithyroid drugs for less than 3 months. Extracted PBMC RNA gave rise to the TCR library. According to the study, TCR beta libraries were built with iRepertoire HTBI primers and CDR3-region Arm-PCR. TCRdb re-analysed the multiplex PCR reads in MiXCR, keeping a single row per CDR3 protein. Among some 400,000 distinct CDR3 sequences listed, 14% to 15% were seen once. V lost 4 bases, J lost 0 bases, and 15 bases lay in between. Germline values: CDR1 SGHKS, CDR2 YYEKEE (reference sequence). The CDR3 runs 16 residues. These same records also appear under a second study, on T cells in Graves' hyperthyroidism and ophthalmopathy. That paper adds: Most thyroid clonotypes expanded above 0.001 appeared in blood too.

This chain joins TRBV5-5 and TRBJ2-3; unclear D gene. The clonotype comes from a woman under 40 with Graves disease. The specimen comprised peripheral blood mononuclear cells (PBMCs), sampled at new diagnosis, from a patient treated with antithyroid drugs. Here the CDR3 reads CASSRGILTSTDTQYF. CDR3 in DNA: TGTGCCAGCAGCCGTGGTATTCTGACGAGCACAGATACGCAGTATTTT.